This TCR beta chain was sequenced in a study of control samples from healthy donors and cancer patients. This clone came up once. CDR1 and CDR2 (germline): SEHNR, FQNEAQ (reference sequence). CDR3 size: 14 residues. Trimming left V 1 base short and J 9 bases short, with 10 bases between. TCRdb keeps only in-frame clones here, not all; method: immunoSEQ multiplex PCR. The data show approximately 160,000 clones, with approximately 94% seen just once and roughly 1.3% held by the top ten. The chain employs TRBV7-9 and TRBJ1-6, with D perhaps matching TRBD1 (5 bases). Sample: blood. This clonotype originated in a woman younger than 35 in good health. CDR3 in DNA: TGTGCCAGCAGCTTAGAGGGACTGGGTTCACCCCTCCACTTT. Translated: CASSLEGLGSPLHF.